The source of this T cell receptor beta chain is a study of cytomegalovirus exposure and HLA in healthy donors. Across the whole study: The early release's HLA-typed donors yielded 65 million to 85 million unique TCRs. The study placed less than 90% of its 398 genotyped donors in the Caucasian-associated ancestry cluster.

Germline V gives CDR1 MRHNA, CDR2 SNTAGT. V gave up 0 bases and J gave up 3 bases, with 12 bases separating them. The CDR3 has 16 amino acids. PCR was performed using 60 Vbeta and 13 Jbeta primers. Sequenced by immunoSEQ multiplex PCR; TCRdb stores in-frame clones only, minus some. The top ten clones hold about 5% of a sample with 90,000 to 120,000 clones, approximately 80% of them seen once. Study-wide results and caveats: A missense DCLRE1C variant was associated with V- and J-gene trimming of TCR beta chains in a later analysis, and an independent cohort replicated the association. Available immune exposure information covered CMV serostatus only.

Worth noting for this clone: What it recognizes is unknown.

The TCR was taken from a woman between 18 and 29 years old in good health and CMV-seropositive. The rearrangement joins TRBV6-4 to TRBJ1-5; possible D gene TRBD1, 6 bases. The sample taken for sequencing was PBMCs. Here the CDR3 reads CASSDSDRDINQPQHF. CDR3 sequence (DNA): TGTGCCAGCAGTGACTCAGACCGGGACATCAATCAGCCCCAGCATTTT.